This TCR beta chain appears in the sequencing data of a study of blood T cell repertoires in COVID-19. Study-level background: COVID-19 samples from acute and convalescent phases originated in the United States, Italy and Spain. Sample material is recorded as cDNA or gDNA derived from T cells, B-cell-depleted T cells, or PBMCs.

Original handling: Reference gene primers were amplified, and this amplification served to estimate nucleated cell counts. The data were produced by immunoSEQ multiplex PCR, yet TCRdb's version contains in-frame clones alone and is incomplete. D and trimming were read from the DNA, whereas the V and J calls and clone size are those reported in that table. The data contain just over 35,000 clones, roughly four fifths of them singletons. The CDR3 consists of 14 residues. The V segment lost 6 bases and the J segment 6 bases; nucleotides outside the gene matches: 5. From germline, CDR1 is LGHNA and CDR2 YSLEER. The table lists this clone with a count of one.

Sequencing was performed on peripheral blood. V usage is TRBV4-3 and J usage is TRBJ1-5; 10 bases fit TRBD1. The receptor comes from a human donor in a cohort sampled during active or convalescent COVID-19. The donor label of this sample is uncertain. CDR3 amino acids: CASSPDRGIQPQHF. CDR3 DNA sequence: TGCGCCAGCAGTCCGGACAGGGGGATTCAGCCCCAGCATTTT.